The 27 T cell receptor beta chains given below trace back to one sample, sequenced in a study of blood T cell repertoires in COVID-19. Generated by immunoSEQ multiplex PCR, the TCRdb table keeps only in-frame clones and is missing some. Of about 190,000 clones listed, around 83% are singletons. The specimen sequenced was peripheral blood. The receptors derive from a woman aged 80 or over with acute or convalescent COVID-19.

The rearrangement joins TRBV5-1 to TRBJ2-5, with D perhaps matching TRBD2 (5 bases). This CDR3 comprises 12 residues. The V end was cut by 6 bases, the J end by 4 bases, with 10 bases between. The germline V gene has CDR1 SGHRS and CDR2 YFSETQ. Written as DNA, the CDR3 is TGCGCCAGCACCGAGGGTTTAGAGACCCAGTACTTC. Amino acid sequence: CASTEGLETQYF.

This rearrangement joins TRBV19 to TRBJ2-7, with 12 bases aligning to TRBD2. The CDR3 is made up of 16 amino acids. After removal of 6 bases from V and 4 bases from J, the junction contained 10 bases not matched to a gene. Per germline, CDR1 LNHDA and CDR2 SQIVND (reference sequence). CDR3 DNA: TGTGCCAGTAGCCGATTTCTAGCGGGAGGGATATACGAGCAGTACTTC. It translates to CASSRFLAGGIYEQYF.

CDR3 nucleotides: TGCGCCAGCAGCGGGGGACTAGCGGGAGGGGGCTACGAGCAGTACTTC. As protein: CASSGGLAGGGYEQYF. This rearrangement joins TRBV5-1 to TRBJ2-7, with TRBD2 matching 16 bases. This CDR3 is 16 amino acids long. The junction had 4 bases not matched to a gene; V was cut back by 4 bases and J by 3 bases. Looked up from germline, CDR1 is SGHRS and CDR2 is YFSETQ. Using reference TRBV5-1 and TRBJ2-7 for the parts outside the CDR3, the full variable domain is KAGVTQTPRYLIKTRGQQVTLSCSPISGHRSVSWYQQTPGQGLQFLFEYFSETQRNKGNFPGRFSGRQFSNSRSEMNVSTLELGDSALYLCASSGGLAGGGYEQYFGPGTRLTVT.

Written as DNA, the CDR3 is TGTGCCAGCAGTCCACCCCCGAGGAATGAGCAGTTCTTC. Translated, it gives CASSPPPRNEQFF. The chain couples TRBV28 to TRBJ2-1; D is undetermined. The CDR3 spans 13 residues. The ends were cut back, 5 bases at V and 7 bases at J, with 12 bases in the middle. The germline gives CDR1 MDHEN, CDR2 SYDVKM.

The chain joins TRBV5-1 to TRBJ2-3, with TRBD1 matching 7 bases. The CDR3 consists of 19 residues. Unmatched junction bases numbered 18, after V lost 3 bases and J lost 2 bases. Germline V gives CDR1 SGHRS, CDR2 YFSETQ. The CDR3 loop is CASSWGTVEGVWTTDTQYF. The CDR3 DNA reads TGCGCCAGCAGCTGGGGGACAGTAGAGGGAGTTTGGACCACAGATACGCAGTATTTT.

The CDR3 here is CASHRGGLKPYEQYF. Here the CDR3 DNA reads TGCGCCAGCCATCGGGGAGGCCTGAAACCCTACGAGCAGTACTTC. The chain uses TRBV10-2 and TRBJ2-7; a weak D match, TRBD2 (6 bases). The V end lost 8 bases, the J end lost 2 bases, and 19 bases lay between the germline ends. The CDR3 is 15 residues long. Germline CDR1 is WSHSY and CDR2 is SAAADI.

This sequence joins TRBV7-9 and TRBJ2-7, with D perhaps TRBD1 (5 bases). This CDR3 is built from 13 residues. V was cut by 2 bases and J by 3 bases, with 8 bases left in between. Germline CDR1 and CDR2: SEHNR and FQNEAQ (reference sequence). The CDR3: CASSLYRGYEQYF. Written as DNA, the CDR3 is TGTGCCAGCAGCTTATATAGGGGCTACGAGCAGTACTTC. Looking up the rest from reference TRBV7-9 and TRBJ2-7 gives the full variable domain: DTGVSQNPRHKITKRGQNVTFRCDPISEHNRLYWYRQTLGQGPEFLTYFQNEAQLEKSRLLSDRFSAERPKGSFSTLEIQRTEQGDSAMYLCASSLYRGYEQYFGPGTRLTVT.

CDR3 sequence: CASSQVYIGGRGEQYF. DNA for the CDR3: TGCGCCAGCAGCCAAGTCTACATTGGCGGGAGAGGCGAGCAGTACTTC. The V and J genes are TRBV4-1 and TRBJ2-7; 7 bases map to TRBD2. V shed 1 base, J shed 6 bases, and the junction held 12 bases outside the gene matches. The CDR3 extends over 16 amino acids. Per the germline V gene, CDR1 is MGHRA and CDR2 is YSYEKL.

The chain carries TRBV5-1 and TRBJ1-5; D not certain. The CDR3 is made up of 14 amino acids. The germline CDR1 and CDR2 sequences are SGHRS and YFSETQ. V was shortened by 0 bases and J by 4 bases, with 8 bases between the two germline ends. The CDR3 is CASSLVAGNQPQHF. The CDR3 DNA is TGCGCCAGCAGCTTGGTGGCAGGTAATCAGCCCCAGCATTTT.

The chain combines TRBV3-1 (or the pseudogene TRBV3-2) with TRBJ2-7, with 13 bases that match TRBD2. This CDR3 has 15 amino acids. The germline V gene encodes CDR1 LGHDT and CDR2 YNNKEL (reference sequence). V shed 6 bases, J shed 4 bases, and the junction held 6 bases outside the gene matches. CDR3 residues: CASSRGLAGVYEQYF. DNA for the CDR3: TGTGCCAGCAGTCGCGGACTAGCGGGAGTATACGAGCAGTACTTC.

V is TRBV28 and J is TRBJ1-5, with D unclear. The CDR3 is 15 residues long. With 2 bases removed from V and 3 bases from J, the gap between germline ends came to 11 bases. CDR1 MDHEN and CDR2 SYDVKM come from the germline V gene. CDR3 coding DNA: TGTGCCAGCAGTTTACAGGCAGGCATCAATCAGCCCCAGCATTTT. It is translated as CASSLQAGINQPQHF.

The DNA of the CDR3 is TGTGCCAGCAGTTCCGGGTCGATGAACACTGAAGCTTTCTTT. Amino acids: CASSSGSMNTEAFF. The chain joins TRBV28 to TRBJ1-1; D gene ambiguous. Germline CDR1 reads MDHEN; CDR2 reads SYDVKM. The V gene lost 4 bases and the J gene lost 0 bases, with 9 bases spanning the gap. This CDR3 is 14 amino acids long.

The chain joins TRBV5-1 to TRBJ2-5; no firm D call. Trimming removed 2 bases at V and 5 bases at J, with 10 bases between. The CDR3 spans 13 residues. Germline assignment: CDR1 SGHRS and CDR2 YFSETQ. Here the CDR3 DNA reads TGCGCCAGCAGCTTTTATTCACGGGAGACCCAGTACTTC. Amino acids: CASSFYSRETQYF.

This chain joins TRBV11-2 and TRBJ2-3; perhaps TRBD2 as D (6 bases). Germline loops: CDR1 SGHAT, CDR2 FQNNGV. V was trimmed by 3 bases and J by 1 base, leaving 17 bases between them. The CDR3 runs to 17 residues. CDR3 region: CASSLYLGGGGTDTQYF. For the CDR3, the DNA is TGTGCCAGCAGCTTGTATTTAGGTGGAGGGGGCACAGATACGCAGTATTTT.

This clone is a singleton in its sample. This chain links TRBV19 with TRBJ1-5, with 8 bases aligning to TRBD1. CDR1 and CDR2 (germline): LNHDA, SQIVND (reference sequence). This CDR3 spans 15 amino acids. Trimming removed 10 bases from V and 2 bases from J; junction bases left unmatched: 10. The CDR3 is CATADRAWGNQPQHF. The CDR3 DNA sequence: TGTGCCACCGCGGACAGGGCTTGGGGCAATCAGCCCCAGCATTTT. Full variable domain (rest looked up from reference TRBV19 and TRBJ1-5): DGGITQSPKYLFRKEGQNVTLSCEQNLNHDAMYWYRQDPGQGLRLIYYSQIVNDFQKGDIAEGYSVSREKKESFPLTVTSAQKNPTAFYLCATADRAWGNQPQHFGDGTRLSIL.

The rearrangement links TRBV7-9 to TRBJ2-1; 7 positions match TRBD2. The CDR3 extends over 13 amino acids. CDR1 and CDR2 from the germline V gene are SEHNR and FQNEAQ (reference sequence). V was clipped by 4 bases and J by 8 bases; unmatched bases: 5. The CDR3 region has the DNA TGTGCCAGCAGCTCCCCGGGGGGAGATGAGCAGTTCTTC. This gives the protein CASSSPGGDEQFF.

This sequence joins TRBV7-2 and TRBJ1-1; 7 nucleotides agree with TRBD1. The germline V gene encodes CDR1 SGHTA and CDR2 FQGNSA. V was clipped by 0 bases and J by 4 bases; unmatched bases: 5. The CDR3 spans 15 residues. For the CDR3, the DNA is TGTGCCAGCAGCTTAGCCAATCCAGGGGGCACTGAAGCTTTCTTT. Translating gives CASSLANPGGTEAFF.

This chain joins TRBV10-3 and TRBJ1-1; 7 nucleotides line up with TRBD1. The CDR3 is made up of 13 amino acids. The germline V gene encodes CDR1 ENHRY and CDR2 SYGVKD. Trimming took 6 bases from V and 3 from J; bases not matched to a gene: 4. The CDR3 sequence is CAIRVDRDTEAFF. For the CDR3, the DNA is TGTGCCATCAGAGTTGACAGGGACACTGAAGCTTTCTTT.

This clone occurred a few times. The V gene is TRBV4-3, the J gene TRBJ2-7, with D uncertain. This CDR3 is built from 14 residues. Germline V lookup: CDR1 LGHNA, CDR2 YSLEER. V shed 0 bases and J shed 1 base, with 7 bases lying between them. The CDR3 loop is CASSQEGSSYEQYF. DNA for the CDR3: TGCGCCAGCAGCCAAGAGGGCAGTTCCTACGAGCAGTACTTC.

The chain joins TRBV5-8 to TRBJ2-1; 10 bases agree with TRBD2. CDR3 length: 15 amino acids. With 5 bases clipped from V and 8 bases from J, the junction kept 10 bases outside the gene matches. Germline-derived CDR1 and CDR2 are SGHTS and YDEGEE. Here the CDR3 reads CASRVTGTSVYEQFF. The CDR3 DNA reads TGTGCCAGCAGGGTCACCGGGACTAGCGTTTATGAGCAGTTCTTC.

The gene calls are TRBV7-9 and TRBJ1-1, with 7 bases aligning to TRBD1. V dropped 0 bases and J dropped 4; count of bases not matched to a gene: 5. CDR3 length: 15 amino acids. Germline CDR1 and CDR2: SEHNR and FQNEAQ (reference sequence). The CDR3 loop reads CASSLAGQGGTEAFF. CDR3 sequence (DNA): TGTGCCAGCAGCTTAGCGGGCCAGGGGGGCACTGAAGCTTTCTTT.

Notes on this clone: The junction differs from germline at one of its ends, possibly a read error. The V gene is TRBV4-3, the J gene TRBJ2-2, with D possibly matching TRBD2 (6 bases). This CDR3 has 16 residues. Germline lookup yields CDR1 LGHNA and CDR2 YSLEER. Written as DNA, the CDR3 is TGCGCCAGCAGCCACGGGACGCAGGACTATCTCCGGGGAGCTGTTTTT. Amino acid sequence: CASSHGTQDYLRGAVF.

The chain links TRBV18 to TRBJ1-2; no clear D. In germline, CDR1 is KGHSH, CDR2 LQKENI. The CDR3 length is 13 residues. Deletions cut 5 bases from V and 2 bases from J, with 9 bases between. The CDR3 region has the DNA TGTGCCAGCTCAGAGGGATCCAACTATGGCTACACCTTC. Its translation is CASSEGSNYGYTF.

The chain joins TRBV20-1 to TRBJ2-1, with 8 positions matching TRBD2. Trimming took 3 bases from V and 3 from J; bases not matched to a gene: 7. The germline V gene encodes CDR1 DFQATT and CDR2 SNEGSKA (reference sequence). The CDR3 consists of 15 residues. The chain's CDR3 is CSASKAGDHYNEQFF. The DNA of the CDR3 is TGCAGTGCTAGTAAAGCGGGAGATCACTACAATGAGCAGTTCTTC.

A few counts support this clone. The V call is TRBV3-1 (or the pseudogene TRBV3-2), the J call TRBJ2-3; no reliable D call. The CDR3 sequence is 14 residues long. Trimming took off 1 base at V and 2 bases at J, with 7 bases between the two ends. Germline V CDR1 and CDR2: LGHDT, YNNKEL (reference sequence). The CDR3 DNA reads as TGTGCCAGCAGCCAAGGGGCCACCACAGATACGCAGTATTTT. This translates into CASSQGATTDTQYF.

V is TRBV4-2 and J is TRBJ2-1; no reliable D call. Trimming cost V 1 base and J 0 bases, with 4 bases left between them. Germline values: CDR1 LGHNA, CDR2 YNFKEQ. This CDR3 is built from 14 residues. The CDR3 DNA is TGTGCCAGCAGCCAAGTGGCCTCCTACAATGAGCAGTTCTTC. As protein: CASSQVASYNEQFF.

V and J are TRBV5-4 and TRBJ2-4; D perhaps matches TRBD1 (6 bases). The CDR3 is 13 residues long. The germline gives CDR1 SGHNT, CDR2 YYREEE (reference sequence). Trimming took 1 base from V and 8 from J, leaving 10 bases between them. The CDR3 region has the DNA TGTGCCAGCAGCTTGCATGAGGGGGACATTCAGTACTTC. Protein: CASSLHEGDIQYF.